The 30 T cell receptor beta chains below all came from one sample that was sequenced in a study of human T cells and chemical hapten exposure. TCRdb re-called the RACE reads with MiXCR, one entry per CDR3 protein. Of around 50,000 distinct CDR3 sequences listed, about 10% were seen once; the top ten hold more than 1.5%. Time point indicated: patch test 2, 6 weeks after DPC sensitization. Treatment defined: therapeutic diphenylcyclopropenone sensitization with weekly scalp DPC. Sequencing used whole blood, obtained in connection with sensitization to the hapten diphenylcyclopropenone (DPC). The receptor source for this set is a woman in her 50s with alopecia areata. Some clones in this sample may be carry-over from other donors' samples.

This clonotype has a handful of counts. Compared with germline, one end of the junction differs, possibly owing to a read error. The chain joins TRBV6-5 to TRBJ1-6, with D tentatively TRBD1 (5 bases). This CDR3 has 15 residues. The germline gives CDR1 MNHEY, CDR2 SVGAGI. The CDR3 nucleotides read TGTGCCAGCAGTTACTCGGGGGTGGGTAATTCACCCCTCGACTTT. This translates into CASSYSGVGNSPLDF.

This clonotype came up a few times. V gene TRBV20-1 combines with J gene TRBJ2-3; D not certain. V was pared by 5 bases and J by 1 base, with 13 bases between. Germline assignment: CDR1 DFQATT and CDR2 SNEGSKA (reference sequence). The CDR3 contains 14 residues. The CDR3 protein is CSAQPGGRTDTQYF. CDR3 nucleotides: TGCAGTGCTCAGCCTGGCGGCCGCACAGATACGCAGTATTTT.

The V call is TRBV7-2, the J call TRBJ2-6; 9 bases are shared with TRBD1. Per germline, CDR1 SGHTA and CDR2 FQGNSA. The CDR3 runs to 17 residues. V lost 1 base to trimming and J lost 0 bases; unmatched junction nucleotides: 1. The CDR3 loop reads CASSLGDRDSGANVLTF. The CDR3 region has the DNA TGTGCCAGCAGCTTAGGGGACAGGGACTCTGGGGCCAACGTCCTGACTTTC.

The sample holds a few counts of this clonotype. This sequence joins TRBV4-2 and TRBJ1-5; D ambiguous. From germline, CDR1 is LGHNA and CDR2 YNFKEQ. Trimming shortened V by 4 bases and J by 0 bases, and 13 bases separated the two germline ends. CDR3 length equals 16 residues. CDR3 DNA sequence: TGTGCCAGCAGCCCCACTTTGGGGATTAGCAATCAGCCCCAGCATTTT. This translates into CASSPTLGISNQPQHF.

The chain has TRBV20-1 and TRBJ2-1, with 8 bases aligning to TRBD2. CDR3 length equals 16 residues. J gave up 3 bases and V 0 bases, and 7 bases lay outside the gene matches. Germline values: CDR1 DFQATT, CDR2 SNEGSKA (reference sequence). The CDR3 DNA is TGCAGTGCTAGAGATCCCCGAGCGGGGGACTACAATGAGCAGTTCTTC. Protein product: CSARDPRAGDYNEQFF.

The rearrangement links TRBV20-1 to TRBJ1-1; 10 bases are a match to TRBD1. The junction had 3 bases not matched to a gene; V was cut back by 6 bases and J by 5 bases. Germline assignment: CDR1 DFQATT and CDR2 SNEGSKA (reference sequence). This CDR3 region has 12 residues. This CDR3 is CSARDRGTEAFF. CDR3 in DNA: TGCAGTGCCCGGGACAGGGGAACTGAAGCTTTCTTT.

This clonotype was recorded a few times. The gene calls are TRBV19 and TRBJ2-3; tentatively, D is TRBD1 or TRBD2 (5 bases each). V dropped 6 bases and J dropped 2 bases, with 15 bases sitting between them. Looked up from germline, CDR1 is LNHDA and CDR2 is SQIVND (reference sequence). The CDR3 loop spans 15 amino acids. The CDR3 sequence: CASSTGTDLTDTQYF. For the CDR3, the DNA is TGTGCCAGTAGCACCGGGACGGACCTCACAGATACGCAGTATTTT.

In its sample, this clonotype was seen many times. The rearrangement joins TRBV18 to TRBJ1-5, with 7 positions matching TRBD1. The CDR3 is made up of 15 amino acids. Germline assignment: CDR1 KGHSH and CDR2 LQKENI. J was trimmed by 7 bases and V by 1 base; bases with no gene match: 7. Written as DNA, the CDR3 is TGTGCCAGCTCACCACTTAACAGGGGAGGCCAGCCCCAGCATTTT. Amino acids: CASSPLNRGGQPQHF.

V is TRBV7-2 and J is TRBJ1-1; D ambiguous. The CDR3 is made up of 13 amino acids. The V and J ends lost 0 bases and 2 bases respectively, with 4 bases between them. Germline CDR1 and CDR2: SGHTA and FQGNSA. The CDR3 DNA reads TGTGCCAGCAGCTTAGCTGCTAACACTGAAGCTTTCTTT. Translating gives CASSLAANTEAFF.

Ten or more counts support this clonotype. V and J are TRBV7-8 and TRBJ1-4; 7 positions match TRBD1. Germline loops: CDR1 SGHVS, CDR2 FQNEAQ. V trimming: 5 bases; J trimming: 8 bases; junction bases outside the gene matches: 8. CDR3 size: 14 residues. The CDR3 DNA reads as TGTGCCAGCAGCCGAGGGGGCACTGGGGAAAAACTGTTTTTT. The encoded protein is CASSRGGTGEKLFF.

This clonotype was found many times. The chain uses TRBV12-3 or TRBV12-4 and TRBJ2-1; 11 bases fit TRBD1. The CDR3 loop spans 13 amino acids. Unmatched junction bases numbered 3, after V lost 7 bases and J lost 7 bases. Written as DNA, the CDR3 is TGTGCCAGCACGGGACAGGGGGGGAATGAGCAGTTCTTC. Protein sequence: CASTGQGGNEQFF.

The chain has TRBV12-3 or TRBV12-4 and TRBJ2-7; 9 bases fit TRBD2. CDR3 size: 14 residues. J was trimmed by 2 bases and V by 3 bases; bases with no gene match: 2. For the CDR3, the DNA is TGTGCCAGCAGTTTCATAGCGGGGGCCTACGAGCAGTACTTC. It codes for CASSFIAGAYEQYF.

The rearrangement links TRBV18 to TRBJ2-7; the D gene is possibly TRBD2 (5 bases). The CDR3 runs to 13 residues. The V gene's germline CDR1 is KGHSH and CDR2 LQKENI. The ends were cut back, 2 bases at V and 2 bases at J, with 7 bases in the middle. CDR3 DNA: TGTGCCAGCTCACCAAGGAGGACCTACGAGCAGTACTTC. The encoded protein is CASSPRRTYEQYF.

This clonotype was picked up many times. V gene TRBV7-2 combines with J gene TRBJ2-1, with TRBD2 matching 7 bases. Losses at the gene ends were 4 bases for V and 6 bases for J; bases not matched to a gene: 9. The CDR3 length is 15 residues. CDR1 and CDR2 from the germline V gene are SGHTA and FQGNSA. This CDR3 is CASSSRTSLGNEQFF. The CDR3, as DNA: TGTGCCAGCAGCTCACGGACTAGTCTGGGCAATGAGCAGTTCTTC.

This clonotype was seen at least ten times. In DNA, the CDR3 is TGTGCCAGCAGCTTAGACCGCACCGGGGAGCTGTTTTTT. Translating gives CASSLDRTGELFF. The chain has TRBV7-9 and TRBJ2-2; D unresolved. Per germline, CDR1 SEHNR and CDR2 FQNEAQ (reference sequence). Trimming shortened V by 1 base and J by 4 bases, and 4 bases separated the two germline ends. There are 13 residues in the CDR3.

In its sample, this clonotype was seen a few times. This chain connects TRBV12-3 or TRBV12-4 to TRBJ1-1, with 7 nucleotides matching TRBD1. Trimming took 6 bases from V and 0 from J; bases not matched to a gene: 7. This CDR3 comprises 15 residues. CDR3 bases: TGTGCCAGCAGAGGTGACAGGGAGATGAACACTGAAGCTTTCTTT. This translates into CASRGDREMNTEAFF.

This clonotype was observed a handful of times. V usage is TRBV28 and J usage is TRBJ1-4, with D possibly being TRBD1 (5 bases). The germline V and J ends were trimmed by 1 base and 5 bases, with 11 bases remaining between them. The CDR3 extends over 15 amino acids. From germline, CDR1 is MDHEN and CDR2 SYDVKM. CDR3 sequence: CASSLYGGSNEKLFF. In DNA form, the CDR3 reads TGTGCCAGCAGTTTATATGGGGGGAGCAATGAAAAACTGTTTTTT. Looking up the rest from reference TRBV28 and TRBJ1-4 gives the full variable domain: DVKVTQSSRYLVKRTGEKVFLECVQDMDHENMFWYRQDPGLGLRLIYFSYDVKMKEKGDIPEGYSVSREKKERFSLILESASTNQTSMYLCASSLYGGSNEKLFFGSGTQLSVL.

This clonotype was detected ten times or more. The CDR3 sequence is CASSYPPYPGLAPSSGANVLTF. Here the CDR3 DNA reads TGTGCCAGCAGTTACCCCCCCTACCCGGGACTAGCGCCTAGCTCTGGGGCCAACGTCCTGACTTTC. The chain carries TRBV6-5 and TRBJ2-6, with 10 positions matching TRBD2. This CDR3 has 22 residues. Trimming removed 2 bases from V and 0 bases from J; junction bases left unmatched: 16. CDR1 and CDR2 (germline): MNHEY, SVGAGI.

The chain uses TRBV2 and TRBJ2-7, with 8 nucleotides matching TRBD1. The CDR3 is 13 residues long. The V gene's germline CDR1 is SNHLY and CDR2 FYNNEI. V dropped 7 bases and J dropped 4; count of bases not matched to a gene: 6. The CDR3 loop is CASTRQGRYEQYF. The CDR3 bases are TGTGCCAGCACCAGACAGGGGCGATACGAGCAGTACTTC.

The CDR3 DNA reads TGTGCCAGCTCACCGCCGGGACTAGCGTCCTACAATGAGCAGTTCTTC. It specifies CASSPPGLASYNEQFF. The chain is built from TRBV18 and TRBJ2-1; 10 positions match TRBD2. Losses at the gene ends were 3 bases for V and 1 base for J; bases not matched to a gene: 3. CDR1 KGHSH and CDR2 LQKENI come from the germline V gene. This CDR3 spans 16 amino acids. Combining the CDR3 with reference TRBV18 and TRBJ2-1 gives the whole variable domain NAGVMQNPRHLVRRRGQEARLRCSPMKGHSHVYWYRQLPEEGLKFMVYLQKENIIDESGMPKERFSAEFPKEGPSILRIQQVVRGDSAAYFCASSPPGLASYNEQFFGPGTRLTVL.

In this sample, this clonotype turned up a few times. The chain combines TRBV6-5 with TRBJ2-3; TRBD1 might be the D (5 bases). Germline assignment: CDR1 MNHEY and CDR2 SVGAGI. This CDR3 spans 13 amino acids. V was trimmed by 4 bases and J by 5 bases, leaving 10 bases between them. The CDR3 nucleotides read TGTGCCAGCAGTTCCCTGACAGAAGATACGCAGTATTTT. It codes for CASSSLTEDTQYF.

The rearrangement joins TRBV28 to TRBJ2-7, with 9 bases identical to TRBD1. V was pared by 4 bases and J by 0 bases, with 10 bases of the junction left unmatched. Germline V lookup: CDR1 MDHEN, CDR2 SYDVKM. This CDR3 has 17 residues. DNA for the CDR3: TGTGCCAGCAGTTCCCCCACAGGGGGCCCCGGCTCCTACGAGCAGTACTTC. Protein: CASSSPTGGPGSYEQYF.

The rearrangement links TRBV28 to TRBJ2-7, with 7 bases lining up with TRBD1. Germline V gene data show CDR1 as MDHEN and CDR2 as SYDVKM. The V segment lost 7 bases and the J segment 2 bases; nucleotides outside the gene matches: 11. The CDR3 has 15 amino acids. The CDR3 spells CASNLSTGRAYEQYF. In nucleotides, the CDR3 is TGTGCCAGCAACCTCTCGACAGGGAGAGCCTACGAGCAGTACTTC.

This clonotype has a single count. Given a much more abundant clone one base away, this may be a read error. This chain links TRBV6-1 with TRBJ1-5; the D gene is possibly TRBD1 (5 bases). Germline loops: CDR1 MNHNS, CDR2 SASEGT. The CDR3 totals 17 residues. The CDR3 sequence: CVSTPHQGRVGNQPQHF. The CDR3 nucleotides are TGTGTCAGCACCCCTCACCAGGGCAGGGTAGGGAATCAGCCCCAGCATTTT.

This clonotype has at least ten counts. The chain carries TRBV5-1 and TRBJ1-1, with D tentatively TRBD1 (5 bases). The CDR3 sequence is 15 residues long. Trimming removed 0 bases from V and 0 bases from J, with 9 bases in between. Germline-derived CDR1 and CDR2 are SGHRS and YFSETQ. The CDR3 region is CASSLARQLNTEAFF. The CDR3 DNA reads as TGCGCCAGCAGCTTGGCCCGACAGTTGAACACTGAAGCTTTCTTT.

This clonotype was counted ten times or more. The chain recombines TRBV7-2 with TRBJ1-5, with D unclear. The CDR3 is made up of 15 amino acids. V shed 1 base and J shed 0 bases, with 7 bases lying between them. CDR1 is SGHTA, CDR2 FQGNSA, per germline. CDR3 amino acids: CASSLGGGSNQPQHF. As DNA, the CDR3 is TGTGCCAGCAGCTTAGGGGGAGGTAGCAATCAGCCCCAGCATTTT.

Many counts were recorded for this clonotype. This chain links TRBV11-2 with TRBJ1-1; D is unclear. V lost 2 bases to trimming and J lost 4 bases, with 8 bases between them. The length of the CDR3 is 13 residues. Germline CDR1 reads SGHAT; CDR2 reads FQNNGV. The CDR3 here is CASSLIGSTEAFF. The CDR3 DNA is TGTGCCAGCAGCTTAATTGGAAGCACTGAAGCTTTCTTT.

CDR3 amino acids: CASSLVGAGGPIEQFF. Written as DNA, the CDR3 is TGTGCCAGCAGCTTAGTGGGAGCGGGGGGGCCGATTGAGCAGTTCTTC. The V and J genes are TRBV7-6 and TRBJ2-1; 10 nucleotides agree with TRBD2. The trim removed 1 base at V and 9 bases at J, leaving 9 bases unmatched. This CDR3 has 16 amino acids. The V gene's germline CDR1 is SGHVS and CDR2 FNYEAQ.

This clonotype was recorded at least ten times. CDR3 sequence reads: CASSPAGPDKPQHF. The CDR3 DNA reads as TGTGCCAGCAGTCCGGCGGGCCCAGATAAGCCCCAGCATTTT. The chain uses TRBV7-8 and TRBJ1-5; no firm D call. This CDR3 spans 14 amino acids. The germline gives CDR1 SGHVS, CDR2 FQNEAQ. V was trimmed by 6 bases and J by 8 bases, leaving 17 bases between them.

This clonotype was seen more than once but under ten times. The chain recombines TRBV7-9 with TRBJ2-7; D remains unclear. The V gene's germline CDR1 is SEHNR and CDR2 FQNEAQ (reference sequence). The V end was cut by 5 bases, the J end by 4 bases, with 12 bases between. This CDR3 has 13 residues. Here the CDR3 DNA reads TGTGCCAGCAGCATAAGGCACCTTTACGAGCAGTACTTC. Translating it yields CASSIRHLYEQYF.